This entry concerns a single TCR beta chain. The clone's antigen remains unknown. The input lacks base qualities; no much larger clone sits a single base away. The data originate from a study of blood T cell repertoires in COVID-19 (dated by TCRdb to 2018 to 2020). Some background on the complete study: Samples covering the acute and convalescent phases of COVID-19 were provided by collaborators in the United States, Italy and Spain. The prospective study material was composed of cDNA or gDNA derived from T cells, B-cell-depleted T cells, or PBMCs. The dataset comprised deeply sampled blood TCRbeta repertoires from subjects exposed to, actively infected with, or recovered from COVID-19. The repertoires were released in a freely available public database meant as a resource for research on the immune response to SARS-CoV-2. The samples were drawn from the first 160 participants of the ongoing ImmuneRACE study and from 950 to 1,500 subjects provided by 6 global collaborators. A de-identified subject ID, COVID-19 status, age in years and sex were almost always included in the sample metadata. Where available, HLA class I and class II types were obtained from metadata supplied by the sample provider rather than from assay-based typing.

TCRbeta CDR3 regions were amplified from genomic DNA using the immunoSEQ Assay, a bias-controlled multiplex PCR. The authors processed their data as follows. The number of nucleated cells in each sample was estimated by amplification of reference gene primers within the assay. To quantify the absolute abundance of each unique TCRbeta CDR3 rearrangement, sequence reads were collapsed and filtered. For each sample, productive Simpson clonality was calculated by taking the square root of Simpson's diversity index across productive rearrangements. TCRdb's version of the immuneACCESS table is confined to in-frame rearrangements and falls short of the full clone set. An unresolved V gene accounts for under half of the shortfall where checked; the remainder is of unknown origin. Clone size and the V and J calls come from that table; the DNA yielded D and trimming. The sample table contains some 270,000 clones; only one count was recorded for 86% of them. The top ten constitute about 6% of the sample.

Via the germline V gene (reference sequence), CDR1 is LGHDT and CDR2 YNNKEL. The cysteine opens and the phenylalanine closes a CDR3 of 15 amino acids. CDR3 DNA only is kept here, 45 bases in frame from base 1. Trimming takes 5 bases off V and 3 bases off J; junction bases not matched to a gene: 6. In Seattle, one collaborating source enrolled patients while the infection was active and tracked those patients longitudinally over the course of disease. Collaborating institutions collected whole blood in K2EDTA tubes following their own protocols. For TCRbeta analysis, collaborators shipped samples in one of three forms: frozen whole blood, isolated PBMCs, or DNA extracted from either of those sample types. Paper-wide results and their limitations: The quantity of clinical and demographic metadata differed by source and by participant and was supplied without curation.

The sequenced sample was peripheral blood. The origin of this receptor is a woman of 80 years or more with COVID-19, enrolled during active disease. The chain uses TRBV3-1 (or the pseudogene TRBV3-2) and TRBJ2-1, and TRBD2 aligns with 8 junction nucleotides. At the DNA level, the sequence is TGTGCCAGCAGCGAAAGCGGGGGAAACTACAATGAGCAGTTCTTC. It translates as CASSESGGNYNEQFF.